This T cell receptor (beta chain) was captured in a study of shared clonotypes between healthy human individuals (dated by TCRdb to the early 2020s). For the study in its entirety: Three men and a couple of women, aged 18 to 49 years, made up the cohort. For each donor, CD4 naive and CD4 memory were each run on three plates, CD8 naive on two plates, and CD8 memory on one plate. Each donor's leukapheresis produced roughly between roughly 0.85 and 9.5 billion PBMCs. Blood TCR repertoires of five healthy adults were deeply sequenced to estimate repertoire size and the extent of clonotype sharing between individuals. Different laboratories and diverse techniques were used to prepare libraries and sequence TCR repertoires, to increase sequencing depth and limit assay-specific biases. The paper as a whole reports these results and caveats: When several donors were compared, the shared fraction of clonotypes was 5% to 6.5% for naive CD4, roughly 3.4% for naive CD8, 2% to 2.5% for memory CD4, and approximately 0.4% for memory CD8. Pairwise subsampling led to the expectation that sequencing depth would affect the degree of clonotype sharing among donors. Naive subsets generally had larger estimated clonotype richness than memory subsets. Compared with non-shared clonotypes, clonotypes shared by all four sorted-subset donors had higher generation probabilities. The genetic and exposure-history diversity represented was limited by the small number of donors. Only blood was sampled, and tissue TCR repertoires likely differ from those in blood. Incomplete sequencing was indicated by rarefaction of sorted-subset datasets, despite the large sequencing depth.

TCR CDR3 regions were amplified from genomic DNA by multiplex PCR using the deep immunoSEQ assay. Extracted genomic DNA from each cell subset was distributed evenly across all wells of several immunoSEQ 96-well plates, and each plate was treated as a replicate. For sorted subsets, roughly 190 ng of genomic DNA, equivalent to some 33,000 T cell genomes, went into each replicate PCR. Purified libraries were quantified with a Qubit 3.0 fluorometer, sized on a Bioanalyzer 2100, and re-quantified with the KAPA Library Quantification kit. Every immunoSEQ 96-well plate was sequenced on a dedicated single-read 150-cycle Illumina NextSeq 550 flow cell. Regarding the original processing steps: Because only junctional sequences without quality scores were contained in the immunoSEQ output, filtering matching that applied to full-length reads could not be performed. Sequences were annotated with PyIR, a Python wrapper for IgBLAST v1.9, using IMGT germline references to assign V/J genes and CDR3. Any read was removed if the V/J assignment was weak (E-value above 1e-6), the CDR3 was missing, or the read contained stop codons, out-of-frame junctions, or ambiguous translated residues. V3J clonotypes were defined as sequences sharing an identical inferred V gene, J gene, and CDR3 amino acid sequence. Percentage overlap between repertoires was computed as shared unique clonotypes divided by the size of the smaller repertoire. Three approaches were used to assess repertoire richness: RTK rarefaction, the Chao1 estimator, and Recon v2.1 estimates of unobserved clonotypes. OLGA was used to compute generation probabilities for all TCRbeta clonotypes that the gDNA method yielded from a handful of donors. TCRdb mirrors the immuneACCESS table, restricted to in-frame sequences. Some clones are absent from its copies; in checked studies, under half trace to an unresolved V gene, and the reason for the others is unknown. The D gene and trimming were derived from the DNA, and the V and J assignments and clone size from that table. For this sample the table gives 2 million to 2.5 million clones, of which roughly 92% were detected only once. Clones ranked in the top ten supply approximately 0.39% of the sample.

Notes on this clone: Its binding antigen is unknown. Base qualities were left out, and no much larger clone turns up one base away.

Spanning cysteine to phenylalanine, the CDR3 consists of 11 amino acids. Of the read, only the CDR3 DNA is kept; its 33 bases are in frame from base 1. V loses 0 bases, J loses 5 bases, and the germline ends lie 5 bases apart. The CDR1 and CDR2 encoded by the germline V gene are SQVTM and ANQGSEA. The donors were healthy, HIV-negative adults with no recently reported acute infections or vaccinations. Every donor was a Caucasian adult living in Nashville, Tennessee, USA. CD4+ T cells were enriched by magnetic negative selection, after which naive cells were positively selected on CD45RA and the negative fraction was taken as the memory subset. Blood was obtained by leukapheresis, after which PBMCs were separated by Ficoll-Histopaque density gradient centrifugation and cryopreserved in liquid nitrogen vapor phase. Analytical flow cytometry was used to check the purity and quantity of each magnetically sorted T cell population. Genomic DNA was isolated from every sorted fraction and measured by UV absorbance on a Nanodrop 2000c.

The TCR sequence derives from a young man in good health. Some clones in this sample may be carry-over from other donors' samples. The sequence is built from TRBV29-1 and TRBJ2-7, with the D gene uncertain. What was sequenced was naive CD4+ T cells from PBMCs. The label giving this sample's cell subset or site can be read as: CD45RA+ positively selected. In nucleotides, the sequence is TGCAGCGTTGAAGAAGGCCACGAGCAGTACTTC. The encoded protein is CSVEEGHEQYF.